One sample yielded the 15 T cell receptor beta chains listed below, sequenced in a study of PD-1 blockade in classical Hodgkin lymphoma (dated by TCRdb to 2018 to 2021). Libraries were prepared through the immunoSEQ multiplex PCR assay. Sourced from immuneACCESS, this table was stored by TCRdb with only in-frame sequences that have V and J called. A share of the clones is absent; for the studies checked, an unresolved V gene accounts for under half, and the remainder has no known explanation. The sample yields around 39,000 clones; approximately 82% were counted once. The ten largest clonotypes hold 16% of the sample. The time point label of this sample denotes: cycle 2 day 1 (C2D1) of nivolumab. Every trial patient had relapsed after autologous stem cell transplantation, and cohorts A, B and C differed in prior brentuximab vedotin exposure. Sequencing was performed on peripheral blood mononuclear cells (PBMCs), taken before the second cycle of nivolumab. The origin of the receptors is a human donor with classical Hodgkin lymphoma.

The J gene is TRBJ2-5, the V gene TRBV15; 7 bases align to TRBD2. Germline CDR1 LNHNV, CDR2 YYDKDF (reference sequence). Trimming took 0 bases from V and 3 from J; bases not matched to a gene: 4. CDR3 size: 15 residues. CDR3 DNA: TGTGCCACCAGCAGAGATCCCCGGGGGGAAGAGACCCAGTACTTC. It translates to CATSRDPRGEETQYF.

This chain joins TRBV5-1 and TRBJ2-1; the D is unclear. From germline, CDR1 is SGHRS and CDR2 YFSETQ. The CDR3 consists of 13 residues. V shed 0 bases and J shed 10 bases, with 11 bases lying between them. CDR3 bases: TGCGCCAGCAGCTTGGACGGGCTGGGGGAGCAGTTCTTC. Translated, it gives CASSLDGLGEQFF.

This CDR3 reads CAISEGWGKTEAFF. The CDR3 coding sequence is TGTGCCATCAGTGAGGGGTGGGGAAAGACTGAAGCTTTCTTT. The rearrangement joins TRBV10-3 to TRBJ1-1; D remains ambiguous. Looked up from germline, CDR1 is ENHRY and CDR2 is SYGVKD. The length of the CDR3 is 14 residues. Deletions cut 2 bases from V and 5 bases from J, with 12 bases between.

The chain combines TRBV30 with TRBJ1-2; no reliable D call. Looked up from germline, CDR1 is GTSNPN and CDR2 is SVGIG (reference sequence). V was clipped by 4 bases and J by 3 bases, with 24 bases between them. The CDR3 loop spans 17 amino acids. DNA of the CDR3: TGTGCCTGGAAATGGGCGGAAACATGGGAGACGGACTATGGCTACACCTTC. It is translated as CAWKWAETWETDYGYTF.

V is TRBV9 and J is TRBJ2-1; 9 nucleotides align to TRBD2. CDR3 length equals 17 residues. Germline V gene sequence: CDR1 SGDLS, CDR2 YYNGEE. J was trimmed by 4 bases and V by 0 bases; bases with no gene match: 8. The CDR3 reads CASSVEPSGVLYNEQFF. CDR3 nucleotides: TGTGCCAGCAGCGTAGAACCTAGCGGGGTACTGTACAATGAGCAGTTCTTC.

This clone is a singleton in its sample. V and J are TRBV20-1 and TRBJ1-4; D call uncertain. With 3 bases removed from V and 5 bases from J, the gap between germline ends came to 4 bases. This CDR3 region has 11 residues. Per the germline V gene, CDR1 is DFQATT and CDR2 is SNEGSKA (reference sequence). The CDR3 loop reads CSASLNEKLFF. DNA of the CDR3: TGCAGTGCTAGTTTGAATGAAAAACTGTTTTTT.

This clone was observed a few times. The V gene is TRBV5-1, the J gene TRBJ2-3, with D unresolved. With 3 bases removed from V and 2 bases from J, the gap between germline ends came to 13 bases. The CDR3 length is 15 residues. Per the germline V gene, CDR1 is SGHRS and CDR2 is YFSETQ. Here the CDR3 reads CASSSALSHTDTQYF. The CDR3 bases are TGCGCCAGCAGCTCCGCCCTATCCCACACAGATACGCAGTATTTT.

The V call is TRBV6-6, the J call TRBJ1-2; D uncertain. V lost 2 bases to trimming and J lost 2 bases, with 6 bases between them. This CDR3 contains 13 residues. Germline assignment: CDR1 MNHNY and CDR2 SVGAGI (reference sequence). The CDR3 bases are TGTGCCAGCAGTTACGGGGAGAACTATGGCTACACCTTC. Translating it yields CASSYGENYGYTF.

The genes are TRBV9 and TRBJ2-3; no clear D gene. This CDR3 contains 14 residues. Between the trimmed V and J ends, which lost 2 bases and 2 bases, there was a span of 9 bases. CDR1 SGDLS and CDR2 YYNGEE come from the germline V gene. The CDR3 coding sequence is TGTGCCAGCAGCGTCGGCTCTTACACAGATACGCAGTATTTT. It codes for CASSVGSYTDTQYF. Together with reference TRBV9 and TRBJ2-3, the CDR3 gives the full variable domain: DSGVTQTPKHLITATGQRVTLRCSPRSGDLSVYWYQQSLDQGLQFLIQYYNGEERAKGNILERFSAQQFPDLHSELNLSSLELGDSALYFCASSVGSYTDTQYFGPGTRLTVL.

The gene calls are TRBV2 and TRBJ2-3; a weak D match, TRBD2 (6 bases). The CDR3 consists of 17 residues. V lost 2 bases to trimming and J lost 2 bases, with 17 bases between them. CDR1 is SNHLY, CDR2 FYNNEI, per germline. Written as DNA, the CDR3 is TGTGCCAGCAGTGAATATGGGGTTATAGCGGACACAGATACGCAGTATTTT. The encoded protein is CASSEYGVIADTDTQYF.

This sequence joins TRBV5-1 and TRBJ2-3, with D possibly matching TRBD1 (7 bases). Trimming removed 5 bases at V and 0 bases at J, with 13 bases between. The germline gives CDR1 SGHRS, CDR2 YFSETQ. This CDR3 comprises 15 residues. CDR3 in amino acids: CASRGGGLSTDTQYF. CDR3 in DNA: TGCGCCAGCAGAGGAGGGGGCCTTAGCACAGATACGCAGTATTTT.

This clone occurred a few times. J is TRBJ1-2 and V is TRBV5-6; tentatively, D is TRBD1 (5 bases). Per germline, CDR1 SGHDT and CDR2 YYEEEE. Trimming removed 0 bases from V and 2 bases from J, with 8 bases in between. The CDR3 covers 14 residues. The CDR3 DNA sequence: TGTGCCAGCAGCTTGGCCGGGGGAAACTATGGCTACACCTTC. It codes for CASSLAGGNYGYTF.

By share of the sample, this clone is medium-sized. V usage is TRBV6-5 and J usage is TRBJ1-2; D is possibly TRBD1 (5 bases). Germline V gives CDR1 MNHEY, CDR2 SVGAGI. This CDR3 is built from 12 residues. Trimming cost V 8 bases and J 8 bases, with 15 bases left between them. CDR3 sequence reads: CASWGAPKGYTF. The CDR3 DNA sequence: TGTGCCAGCTGGGGCGCCCCGAAAGGCTACACCTTC.

This chain joins TRBV27 and TRBJ2-7; D might be TRBD2 (6 bases). The CDR3 totals 15 residues. Germline V CDR1 and CDR2: MNHEY, SMNVEV (reference sequence). Trimming stripped 6 bases from V and 5 bases from J, with 20 bases between. DNA for the CDR3: TGTGCCAGCAGCCCGCGAAGGTGGAGGGGAGACGAGCAGTACTTC. This codes for CASSPRRWRGDEQYF.

This chain connects TRBV4-3 to TRBJ2-2; 9 bases align to TRBD1. The CDR3 sequence is 17 residues long. Germline CDR1 reads LGHNA; CDR2 reads YSLEER. V dropped 0 bases and J dropped 6; count of bases not matched to a gene: 8. The CDR3 loop is CASSQDWDRVSAGELFF. The CDR3 nucleotides are TGCGCCAGCAGCCAAGATTGGGACAGGGTGTCGGCCGGGGAGCTGTTTTTT.